This TCR beta chain was profiled in a study of technical replicates of blood from several donors. Method: immunoSEQ multiplex PCR; TCRdb's copy keeps in-frame clones and lacks some. In the table there are some 91,000 clones, 90% to 96% of which are singletons. This CDR3 region has 10 residues. Germline lookup yields CDR1 DFQATT and CDR2 SNEGSKA (reference sequence). Trimming left V 6 bases short and J 10 bases short, with 10 bases between. The sequenced sample consisted of T cells isolated from PBMCs. V is TRBV20-1 and J is TRBJ2-1; tentatively, D is TRBD2 (5 bases). This clonotype originated in a human donor in good health. CDR3 in amino acids: CSASGSEQFF. DNA for the CDR3: TGCAGTGCCTCTGGGAGCGAGCAGTTCTTC.